These T cell receptor beta chains were read from a single sample in a study of cytomegalovirus exposure and HLA in healthy donors. Generated by immunoSEQ multiplex PCR, the TCRdb table keeps only in-frame clones and is missing some. The sample shows about 170,000 clones, around 77% of them seen only once. The material sequenced was PBMCs. The receptors were sampled from a woman between 25 and 40 years old in good health and CMV-seropositive. Each CDR3 is given with its conserved first and last residue. A D gene is named only where the DNA matches it firmly. Clone sizes are given selectively: once, few, many, or a class where the clone is expanded.

len	d_gene	v_gene	j_gene	abundance	CDR3nt	CDR3aa
13	.	TRBV10-2	TRBJ1-1	.	TGCGCCAGCAGTGAGTACGCAGGGACTGAAGCTTTCTTT	CASSEYAGTEAFF
14	TRBD1	TRBV2	TRBJ2-2	.	TGTGCCAGCAGAACAGGGGGCGACACCGGGGAGCTGTTTTTT	CASRTGGDTGELFF
15	.	TRBV4-2	TRBJ1-5	.	TGTGCCAGCAGCCAGGGAACAGGGTATGATCAGCCCCAGCATTTT	CASSQGTGYDQPQHF
15	TRBD2	TRBV30	TRBJ2-3	.	TGTGCCTGGAGTGTACGGGCGGGAGTAACAGATACGCAGTATTTT	CAWSVRAGVTDTQYF
18	.	TRBV7-9	TRBJ2-5	.	TGTGCCAGCAGCTGGGAAGCTCCCCCGGCGGCTAGGGGAGAGACCCAGTACTTC	CASSWEAPPAARGETQYF
12	.	TRBV6-5	TRBJ1-5	.	TGTGCCAGCAGAGGGGTTAATCAGCCCCAGCATTTT	CASRGVNQPQHF
14	TRBD2	TRBV10-3	TRBJ2-5	.	TGTGCCATCAGTGCCGGGGGGGCTGGGAAGACCCAGTACTTC	CAISAGGAGKTQYF
13	.	TRBV19	TRBJ1-4	.	TGTGCCAGTAGTATCATGGGGAGTGAAAAACTGTTTTTT	CASSIMGSEKLFF
15	.	TRBV2	TRBJ2-2	.	TGTGCCAGCTCGATCAGGGACTTCAGTTCCGGGGAGCTGTTTTTT	CASSIRDFSSGELFF
14	TRBD1	TRBV18	TRBJ1-2	.	TGTGCCAGCTCACCTGGGACAGGGCCCTATGGCTACACCTTC	CASSPGTGPYGYTF
22	TRBD2	TRBV4-3	TRBJ2-2	few	TGCGCCAGCAGCCAAGACGGGGTTAGTCCGGCGGGAGGAACGATGTACACCGGGGAGCTGTTTTTT	CASSQDGVSPAGGTMYTGELFF
13	TRBD1	TRBV10-3	TRBJ2-7	.	TGTGCCATCACAGGACAGGAGTCCTACGAGCAGTACTTC	CAITGQESYEQYF
15	.	TRBV18	TRBJ1-1	few	TGTGCCAGCTCACCACTAGAGACATCGAACACTGAAGCTTTCTTT	CASSPLETSNTEAFF
16	.	TRBV5-1	TRBJ2-1	once	TGCGCCAGCAGCTTGGACCCCCTCAATCGTGAGAATGAGCAGTTCTTC	CASSLDPLNRENEQFF
13	.	TRBV30	TRBJ1-1	.	TGTGCCTGGAGCCCCAGGGAGGGCACTGAAGCTTTCTTT	CAWSPREGTEAFF
17	TRBD1	TRBV9	TRBJ2-6	.	TGTGCCAGCAGCGCCGAGACAGGGAAAGCTGGGGCCAACGTCCTGACTTTC	CASSAETGKAGANVLTF
15	TRBD2	TRBV4-3	TRBJ2-1	.	TGCGCCAGCAGCCGAGCGGGAGGATCCTACAATGAGCAGTTCTTC	CASSRAGGSYNEQFF
15	.	TRBV15	TRBJ2-1	few	TGTGCCACCAGCAGAGATGGGACTTTAGTCAGTGAGCAGTTCTTC	CATSRDGTLVSEQFF
13	.	TRBV10-3	TRBJ1-4	.	TGTGCCATCAGTGCAGGGATAAATGAAAAACTGTTTTTT	CAISAGINEKLFF
15	TRBD1	TRBV6-4	TRBJ2-1	.	TGTGCCAGCAGTCCCGGGACAGGGAACTACAATGAGCAGTTCTTC	CASSPGTGNYNEQFF
13	.	TRBV10-3	TRBJ1-1	few	TGTGCCACCTCTCCCCGGGATGGCACTGAAGCTTTCTTT	CATSPRDGTEAFF
14	TRBD2	TRBV10-3	TRBJ2-1	.	TGTGCCATCAGCGTAGCGGGGGGGCGGGGTGAGCAGTTCTTC	CAISVAGGRGEQFF
17	TRBD2	TRBV5-6	TRBJ2-2	.	TGTGCCAGCAGCCCGGGACTAGCGGGGGTGAACACCGGGGAGCTGTTTTTT	CASSPGLAGVNTGELFF
15	.	TRBV27	TRBJ1-5	.	TGTGCCAGCAGCCGAATTCCAGGCCGCAATCAGCCCCAGCATTTT	CASSRIPGRNQPQHF
14	.	TRBV6-1	TRBJ1-5	.	TGTGCCAGCAGTGAAGGGGGCTACAATCAGCCCCAGCATTTT	CASSEGGYNQPQHF
21	TRBD2	TRBV19	TRBJ2-2	once	TGTGCCAGTAGTATAAAGCGGTCAGCGGGAGGGCCCCACAAACAACCCGGGGAGCTGTTTTTT	CASSIKRSAGGPHKQPGELFF
13	.	TRBV30	TRBJ1-1	.	TGTGCCTGGAGTGTACTCGGGGGGAGCCAAGCTTTCTTT	CAWSVLGGSQAFF
17	TRBD2	TRBV28	TRBJ2-5	.	TGTGCCAGCAGTTCCAGACTAGCGGGGGGGAGGGGGGAGACCCAGTACTTC	CASSSRLAGGRGETQYF
14	TRBD1	TRBV29-1	TRBJ2-3	.	TGCAGCGTGACGGGGGACAGGGACACAGATGCGCAGTATTTT	CSVTGDRDTDAQYF
14	TRBD2	TRBV7-2	TRBJ2-7	.	TGTGCCAGCAGCTTATCACGGGGGGGTTACGAGCAGTACTTC	CASSLSRGGYEQYF
16	TRBD1	TRBV23-1	TRBJ1-2	.	TGCGCCAGCAGTCAATCGCAATTAGGGGGCTCGCCCGGCTACACCTTC	CASSQSQLGGSPGYTF
15	.	TRBV27	TRBJ1-1	.	TGTGCCAGCAGTTTATCAAGAGGAGTGAACACTGAAGCTTTCTTT	CASSLSRGVNTEAFF
17	.	TRBV9	TRBJ1-2	.	TGTGCCAGCAGCGTAGTCCCGGGTGGGGGACACTCCTATGGCTACACCTTC	CASSVVPGGGHSYGYTF
13	.	TRBV6-1	TRBJ2-1	many	TGTGCCAGCAGTGACGCGAACTACAATGAGCAGTTCTTC	CASSDANYNEQFF
15	.	TRBV11-2	TRBJ1-4	.	TGTGCCAGCAGCGTAAGCCGTGCAACTAATGAAAAACTGTTTTTT	CASSVSRATNEKLFF
15	TRBD1	TRBV5-6	TRBJ2-4	.	TGTGCCAGCAGCTCCCTCAGGGGGGCCAAAAACATTCAGTACTTC	CASSSLRGAKNIQYF
15	.	TRBV7-2	TRBJ2-7	once	TGTGCCAGCAGGGATCCGGGACTGGCCGACTACGAGCAGTACTTC	CASRDPGLADYEQYF
15	TRBD1	TRBV10-3	TRBJ1-4	.	TGTGCCATCAGTGAAGGGACAGGGCGAATGAAAAAACTGTTTTTT	CAISEGTGRMKKLFF
13	.	TRBV11-2	TRBJ1-1	once	TGTGCCAGCAGCCCATCCCTCAGTACTGAAGCTTTCTTT	CASSPSLSTEAFF
13	.	TRBV10-1	TRBJ1-5	.	TGCGCCAGCAGTACCGGTCGGGATCAGCCCCAGCATTTT	CASSTGRDQPQHF
18	.	TRBV5-1	TRBJ2-5	.	TGCGCCAGCAGCTACATGCCCGGGGTTGGGGGGGCTCAAGAGACCCAGTACTTC	CASSYMPGVGGAQETQYF
15	.	TRBV4-2	TRBJ2-3	.	TGTGCCAGCAGCCAGGAGGGTGTGCACTCAGATACGCAGTATTTT	CASSQEGVHSDTQYF
13	.	TRBV2	TRBJ1-2	.	TGTGCCAGCAGCCTCCGGGAGCTCTATGGCTACACCTTC	CASSLRELYGYTF
14	TRBD2	TRBV9	TRBJ2-1	.	TGTGCCAGCAGCTTGGCGGGGGGCGACAATGAGCAGTTCTTC	CASSLAGGDNEQFF
14	.	TRBV14	TRBJ2-5	once	TGTGCCAGCAGCCAAGTCGGGGAGCGTCTGACCCAGTACTTC	CASSQVGERLTQYF
17	TRBD1	TRBV25-1	TRBJ1-1	few	TGTGCCAGCAGTGAAATACCCTCTGACAGGGCGAGCACTGAAGCTTTCTTT	CASSEIPSDRASTEAFF
16	.	TRBV5-1	TRBJ2-3	.	TGCGCCAGCAGCTTAGAGGCGGCGGAGGAGTGGGGTACGCAGTATTTT	CASSLEAAEEWGTQYF
15	TRBD1	TRBV27	TRBJ1-5	.	TGTGCCAGCAGCCATACAGGGGGTAGCAATCAGCCCCAGCATTTT	CASSHTGGSNQPQHF
13	.	TRBV29-1	TRBJ2-1	.	TGCAGCGTTGCCGACAGGCGGAACAATGAGCAGTTCTTC	CSVADRRNNEQFF
15	.	TRBV27	TRBJ2-1	once	TGTGCCAGCAGTTTGCGGCCCATCGGGTGGAATGAGCAGTTCTTC	CASSLRPIGWNEQFF
16	.	TRBV7-6	TRBJ1-4	.	TGTGCCAGCAGCTTAGAGAGCGTTGCAACTAATGAAAAACTGTTTTTT	CASSLESVATNEKLFF
13	.	TRBV19	TRBJ1-2	few	TGTGCCAGTAGCCAACTAGGAGGGGACGGCTACACCTTC	CASSQLGGDGYTF
15	TRBD1	TRBV18	TRBJ1-1	once	TGTGCCAGCTCACCCCGACAGGGATCGGCCACTGAAGCTTTCTTT	CASSPRQGSATEAFF
14	TRBD2	TRBV5-4	TRBJ2-4	.	TGTGCCAGCAGCGCCGGACTAGCGTTAAACATTCAGTACTTC	CASSAGLALNIQYF